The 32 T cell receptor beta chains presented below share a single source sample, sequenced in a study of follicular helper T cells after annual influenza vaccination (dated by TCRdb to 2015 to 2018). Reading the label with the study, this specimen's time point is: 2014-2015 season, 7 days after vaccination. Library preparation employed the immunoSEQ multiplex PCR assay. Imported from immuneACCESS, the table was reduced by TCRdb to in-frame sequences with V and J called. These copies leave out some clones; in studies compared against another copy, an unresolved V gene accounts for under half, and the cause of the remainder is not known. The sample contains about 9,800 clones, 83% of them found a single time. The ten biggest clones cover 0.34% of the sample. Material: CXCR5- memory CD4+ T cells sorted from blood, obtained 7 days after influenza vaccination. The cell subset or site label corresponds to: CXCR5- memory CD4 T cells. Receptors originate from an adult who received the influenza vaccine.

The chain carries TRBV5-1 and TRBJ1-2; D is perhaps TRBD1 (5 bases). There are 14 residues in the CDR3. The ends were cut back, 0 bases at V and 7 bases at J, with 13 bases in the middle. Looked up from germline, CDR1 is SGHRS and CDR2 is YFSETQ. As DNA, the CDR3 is TGCGCCAGCAGCTTGGTTGGGGCCTGGCTTGGCTACACCTTC. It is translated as CASSLVGAWLGYTF.

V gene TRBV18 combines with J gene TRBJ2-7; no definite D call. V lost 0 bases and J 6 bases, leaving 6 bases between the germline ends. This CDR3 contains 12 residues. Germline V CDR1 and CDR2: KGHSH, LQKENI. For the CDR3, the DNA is TGTGCCAGCTCACCACCGAGCAGCGAGCAGTACTTC. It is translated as CASSPPSSEQYF.

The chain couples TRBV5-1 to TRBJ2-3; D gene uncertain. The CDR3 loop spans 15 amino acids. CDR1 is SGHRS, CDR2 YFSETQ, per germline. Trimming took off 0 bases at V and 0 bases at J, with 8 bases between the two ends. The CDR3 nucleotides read TGCGCCAGCAGCTTGGGCGGAGTTAGCACAGATACGCAGTATTTT. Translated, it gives CASSLGGVSTDTQYF.

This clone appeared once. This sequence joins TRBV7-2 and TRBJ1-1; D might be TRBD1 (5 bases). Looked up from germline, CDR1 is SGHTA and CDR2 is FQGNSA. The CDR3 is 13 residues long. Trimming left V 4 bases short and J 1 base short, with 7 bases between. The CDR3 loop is CASSSQGNTEAFF. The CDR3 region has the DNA TGTGCCAGCAGCTCGCAGGGGAACACTGAAGCTTTCTTT.

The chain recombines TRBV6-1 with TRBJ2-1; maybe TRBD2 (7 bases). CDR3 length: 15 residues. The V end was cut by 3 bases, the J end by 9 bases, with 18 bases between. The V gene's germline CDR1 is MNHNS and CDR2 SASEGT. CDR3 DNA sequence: TGTGCCAGCAGTGATATAGGGGGGGGGTTGTTTGAGCAGTTCTTC. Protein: CASSDIGGGLFEQFF.

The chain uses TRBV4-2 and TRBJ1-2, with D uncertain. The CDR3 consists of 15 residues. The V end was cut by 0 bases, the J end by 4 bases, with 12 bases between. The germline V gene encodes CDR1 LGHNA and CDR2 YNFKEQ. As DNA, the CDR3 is TGTGCCAGCAGCCAAGATAGGCAGAGTTCCTATGGCTACACCTTC. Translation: CASSQDRQSSYGYTF.

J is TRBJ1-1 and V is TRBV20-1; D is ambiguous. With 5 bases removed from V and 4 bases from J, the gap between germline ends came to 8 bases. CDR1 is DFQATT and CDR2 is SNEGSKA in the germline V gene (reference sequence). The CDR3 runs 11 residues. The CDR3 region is CSARRTTEAFF. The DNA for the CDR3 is TGCAGTGCTCGCCGGACCACTGAAGCTTTCTTT.

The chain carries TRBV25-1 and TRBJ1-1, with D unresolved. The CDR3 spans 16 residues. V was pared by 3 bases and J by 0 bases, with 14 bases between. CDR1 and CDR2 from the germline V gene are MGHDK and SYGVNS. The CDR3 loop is CASSDYGFGLNTEAFF. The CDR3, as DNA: TGTGCCAGCAGTGATTATGGGTTTGGTTTGAACACTGAAGCTTTCTTT.

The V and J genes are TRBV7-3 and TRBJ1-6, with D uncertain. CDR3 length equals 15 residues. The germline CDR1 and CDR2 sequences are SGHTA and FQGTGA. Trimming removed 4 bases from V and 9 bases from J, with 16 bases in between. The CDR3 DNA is TGTGCCAGCAGCTCCACTGGGTTCCCGGGTTCACCCCTCCACTTT. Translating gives CASSSTGFPGSPLHF.

CDR3 in amino acids: CATSSLRYGYTF. The CDR3 DNA follows: TGTGCCACCAGCAGTCTCCGCTATGGCTACACCTTC. The chain joins TRBV15 to TRBJ1-2; unclear D gene. Trimming took off 3 bases at V and 4 bases at J, with 6 bases between the two ends. Germline V gene lookup returns CDR1 LNHNV and CDR2 YYDKDF (reference sequence). This CDR3 has 12 amino acids.

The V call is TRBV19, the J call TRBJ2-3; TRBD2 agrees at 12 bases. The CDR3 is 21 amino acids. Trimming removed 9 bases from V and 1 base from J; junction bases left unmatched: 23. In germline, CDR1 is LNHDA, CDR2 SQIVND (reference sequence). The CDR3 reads CASGKLISIPRLAGGTDTQYF. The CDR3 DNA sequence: TGTGCCAGCGGAAAATTAATTAGTATCCCCCGACTAGCGGGGGGCACAGATACGCAGTATTTT.

CDR3 sequence: CASSLLTGAGYEQYF. CDR3 nucleotide sequence: TGTGCCAGCAGCCTCCTGACAGGGGCGGGCTACGAGCAGTACTTC. This chain connects TRBV7-3 to TRBJ2-7, with 8 nucleotides matching TRBD1. CDR1 is SGHTA, CDR2 FQGTGA, per germline. The CDR3 consists of 15 residues. V dropped 5 bases and J dropped 3; count of bases not matched to a gene: 9.

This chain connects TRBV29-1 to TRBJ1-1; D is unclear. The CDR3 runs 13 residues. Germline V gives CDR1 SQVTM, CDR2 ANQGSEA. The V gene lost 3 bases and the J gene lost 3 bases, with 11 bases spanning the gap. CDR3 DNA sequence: TGCAGCGTTGAGGCCTTTCTGGACACTGAAGCTTTCTTT. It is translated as CSVEAFLDTEAFF.

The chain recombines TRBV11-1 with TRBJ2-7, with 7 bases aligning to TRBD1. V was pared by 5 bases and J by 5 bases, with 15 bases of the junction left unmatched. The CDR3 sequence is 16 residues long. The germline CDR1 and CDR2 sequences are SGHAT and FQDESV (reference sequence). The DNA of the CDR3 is TGTGCCAGCAGCCCGACCCGGGACAGTTCTTCCCACGAGCAGTACTTC. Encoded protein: CASSPTRDSSSHEQYF. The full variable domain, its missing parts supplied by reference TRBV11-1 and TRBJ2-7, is EAEVAQSPRYKITEKSQAVAFWCDPISGHATLYWYRQILGQGPELLVQFQDESVVDDSQLPKDRFSAERLKGVDSTLKIQPAELGDSAMYLCASSPTRDSSSHEQYFGPGTRLTVT.

CDR3 nucleotide sequence: TGCAGCGTTAGCTATCCTAAAGAGACCCAGTACTTC. This gives the protein CSVSYPKETQYF. This rearrangement joins TRBV29-1 to TRBJ2-5; D is uncertain. CDR1 and CDR2 from the germline V gene are SQVTM and ANQGSEA. The CDR3 length is 12 residues. Trimming stripped 5 bases from V and 3 bases from J, with 10 bases between.

The CDR3 sequence: CASSLTGGRTEAFF. CDR3 coding DNA: TGTGCCAGCAGCTTAACAGGGGGAAGGACTGAAGCTTTCTTT. This chain uses TRBV7-2 with TRBJ1-1; 8 bases match TRBD1. Looked up from germline, CDR1 is SGHTA and CDR2 is FQGNSA. V dropped 2 bases and J dropped 5; count of bases not matched to a gene: 4. The CDR3 runs to 14 residues.

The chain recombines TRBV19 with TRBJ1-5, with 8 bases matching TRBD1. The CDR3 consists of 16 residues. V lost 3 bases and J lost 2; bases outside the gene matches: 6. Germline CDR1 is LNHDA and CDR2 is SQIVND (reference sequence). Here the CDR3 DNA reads TGTGCCAGTAGTATTATTCAGGGGGCGGGCAATCAGCCCCAGCATTTT. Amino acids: CASSIIQGAGNQPQHF.

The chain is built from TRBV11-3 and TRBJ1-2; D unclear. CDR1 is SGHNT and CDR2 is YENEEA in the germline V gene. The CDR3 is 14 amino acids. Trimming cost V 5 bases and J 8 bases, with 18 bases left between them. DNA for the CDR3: TGTGCCAGCAGCCCAATCTTCGGGGAGATAGGCTACACCTTC. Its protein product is CASSPIFGEIGYTF.

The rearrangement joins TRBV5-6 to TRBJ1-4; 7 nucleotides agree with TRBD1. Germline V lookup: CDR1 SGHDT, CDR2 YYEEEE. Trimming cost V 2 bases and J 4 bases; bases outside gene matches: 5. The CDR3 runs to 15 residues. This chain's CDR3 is CASSFRDSLNEKLFF. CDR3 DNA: TGTGCCAGCAGCTTCCGGGACAGTCTTAATGAAAAACTGTTTTTT.

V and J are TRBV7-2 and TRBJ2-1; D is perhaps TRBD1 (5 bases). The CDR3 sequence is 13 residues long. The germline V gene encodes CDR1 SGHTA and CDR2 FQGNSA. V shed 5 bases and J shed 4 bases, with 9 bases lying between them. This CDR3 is CASSGAGYNEQFF. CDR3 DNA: TGTGCCAGCAGCGGGGCCGGATACAATGAGCAGTTCTTC.

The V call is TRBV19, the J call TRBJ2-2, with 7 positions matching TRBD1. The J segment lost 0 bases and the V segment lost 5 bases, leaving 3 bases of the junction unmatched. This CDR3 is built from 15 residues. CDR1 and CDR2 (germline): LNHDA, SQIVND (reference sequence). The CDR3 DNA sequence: TGTGCCAGTAGTTCCGGGACAGCGAACACCGGGGAGCTGTTTTTT. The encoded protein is CASSSGTANTGELFF.

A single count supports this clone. The CDR3 DNA reads as TGCAGCGCCGGGGGGGATAGCTATGGCTACACCTTC. Amino acid sequence: CSAGGDSYGYTF. J is TRBJ1-2 and V is TRBV29-1; tentative D call: TRBD1 (5 bases). The V and J ends lost 7 bases and 4 bases respectively, with 13 bases between them. Looked up from germline, CDR1 is SQVTM and CDR2 is ANQGSEA. The CDR3 is made up of 12 amino acids.

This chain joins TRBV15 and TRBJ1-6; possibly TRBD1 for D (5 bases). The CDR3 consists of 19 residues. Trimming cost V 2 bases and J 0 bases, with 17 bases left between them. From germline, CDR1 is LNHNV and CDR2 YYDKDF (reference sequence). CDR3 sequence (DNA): TGTGCCACCAGCAGATCCGGGGGGGGTCTTAGCTCCTATAATTCACCCCTCCACTTT. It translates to CATSRSGGGLSSYNSPLHF. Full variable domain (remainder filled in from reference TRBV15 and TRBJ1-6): DAMVIQNPRYQVTQFGKPVTLSCSQTLNHNVMYWYQQKSSQAPKLLFHYYDKDFNNEADTPDNFQSRRPNTSFCFLDIRSPGLGDTAMYLCATSRSGGGLSSYNSPLHFGNGTRLTVT.

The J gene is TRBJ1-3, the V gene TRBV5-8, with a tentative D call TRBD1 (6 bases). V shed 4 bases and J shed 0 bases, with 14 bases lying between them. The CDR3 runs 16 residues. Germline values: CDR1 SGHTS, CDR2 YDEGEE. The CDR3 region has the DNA TGTGCCAGCAGCCATGGACAGAGCTCCTCTGGAAACACCATATATTTT. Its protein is CASSHGQSSSGNTIYF. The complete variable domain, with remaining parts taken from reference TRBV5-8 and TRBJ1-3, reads EAGVTQSPTHLIKTRGQQATLRCSPISGHTSVYWYQQALGLGLQFLLWYDEGEERNRGNFPPRFSGRQFPNYSSELNVNALELEDSALYLCASSHGQSSSGNTIYFGEGSWLTVV.

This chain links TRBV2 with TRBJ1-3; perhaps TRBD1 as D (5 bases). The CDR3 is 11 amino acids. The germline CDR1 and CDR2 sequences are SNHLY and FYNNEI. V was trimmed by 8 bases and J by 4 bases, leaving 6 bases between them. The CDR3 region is CASGGGNTIYF. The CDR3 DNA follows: TGTGCCAGCGGGGGAGGAAACACCATATATTTT.

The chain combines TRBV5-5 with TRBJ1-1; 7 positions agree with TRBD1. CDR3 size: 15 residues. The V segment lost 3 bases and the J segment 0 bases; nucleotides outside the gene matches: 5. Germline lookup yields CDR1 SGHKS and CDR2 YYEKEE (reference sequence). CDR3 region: CASSSGQEVNTEAFF. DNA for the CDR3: TGTGCCAGCAGCTCAGGACAGGAGGTGAACACTGAAGCTTTCTTT.

This chain's CDR3 is CVRSPTPGTGTGGLATGELFF. The CDR3 DNA reads as TGTGTCAGAAGCCCGACCCCCGGGACAGGCACCGGGGGCCTCGCCACCGGGGAGCTGTTTTTT. The chain is built from TRBV7-5 and TRBJ2-2; the listed D gene, TRBD1, was not tested against the DNA. TRBV7-5 is termed a pseudogene. The CDR3 consists of 21 residues.

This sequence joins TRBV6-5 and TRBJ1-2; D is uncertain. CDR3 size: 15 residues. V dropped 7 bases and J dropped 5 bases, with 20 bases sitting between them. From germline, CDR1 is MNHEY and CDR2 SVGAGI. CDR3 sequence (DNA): TGTGCCAGCAAGCCGGACCTTATTTTCTATTATGGCTACACCTTC. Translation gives CASKPDLIFYYGYTF.

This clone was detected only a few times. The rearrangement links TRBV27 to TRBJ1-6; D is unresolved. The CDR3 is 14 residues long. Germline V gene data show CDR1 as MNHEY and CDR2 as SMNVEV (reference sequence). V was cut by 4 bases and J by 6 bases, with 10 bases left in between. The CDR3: CASSSAHPNSPLHF. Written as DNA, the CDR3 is TGTGCCAGCAGTTCCGCGCACCCTAATTCACCCCTCCACTTT.

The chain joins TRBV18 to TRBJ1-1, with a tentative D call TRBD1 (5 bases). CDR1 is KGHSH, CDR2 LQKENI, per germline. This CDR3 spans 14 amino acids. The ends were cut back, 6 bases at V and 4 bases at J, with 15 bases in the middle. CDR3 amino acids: CASSEQGILTEAFF. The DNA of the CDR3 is TGTGCCAGCTCTGAGCAGGGTATCCTCACTGAAGCTTTCTTT.

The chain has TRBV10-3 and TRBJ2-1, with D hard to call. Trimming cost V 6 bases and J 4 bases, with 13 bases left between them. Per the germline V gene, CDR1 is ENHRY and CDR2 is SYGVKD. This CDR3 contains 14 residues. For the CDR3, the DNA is TGTGCCATCAGATATAGCCCGCGTTACAATGAGCAGTTCTTC. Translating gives CAIRYSPRYNEQFF.

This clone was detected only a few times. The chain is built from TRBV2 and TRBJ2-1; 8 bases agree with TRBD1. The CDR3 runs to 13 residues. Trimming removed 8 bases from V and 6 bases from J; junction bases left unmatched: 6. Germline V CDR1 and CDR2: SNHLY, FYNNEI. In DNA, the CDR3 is TGTGCCAGCGTCAGGGGGCTCGGCAATGAGCAGTTCTTC. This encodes CASVRGLGNEQFF.